Listed here are 4 T cell receptor beta chains from one sample, sequenced in a study of human T cells and chemical hapten exposure (dated by TCRdb to about 2021). The intended sense of this specimen's time point label: patch test 2, 6 weeks after DPC sensitization. In the paper's terms, the treatment or condition label means: therapeutic diphenylcyclopropenone sensitization with weekly scalp DPC. The library was produced with RACE. Sequencing relied on a NextSeq 500. TCRdb itself trimmed the public reads at Q25 with fastp, ran MiXCR and retained productive beta chains. Each CDR3 protein appears once, grouped with its most common genes and DNA. A total of about 84,000 distinct CDR3 sequences appear in this sample, around 9.3% of them only once. The leading ten clones occupy 5% of the sample. The starting material was whole blood, obtained in connection with sensitization to the hapten diphenylcyclopropenone (DPC). The receptors were gathered from a woman in her 50s with alopecia areata. Some clones in this sample may be carry-over from other donors' samples.

This clonotype has just a few counts. J is TRBJ1-1 and V is TRBV12-3 or TRBV12-4, with TRBD1 as a possible D gene (5 bases). Trimming removed 6 bases from V and 6 bases from J, with 20 bases in between. The CDR3 has 15 amino acids. CDR3 region: CASSILGPGQAEAFF. DNA of the CDR3: TGTGCCAGCAGCATACTAGGACCCGGACAAGCTGAAGCTTTCTTT.

This clonotype showed up many times. The chain couples TRBV28 to TRBJ1-3, with a possible D match to TRBD1 (5 bases). Germline V gene sequence: CDR1 MDHEN, CDR2 SYDVKM. The CDR3 length is 14 residues. V shed 6 bases and J shed 2 bases, with 11 bases lying between them. The CDR3 is CASSPPGAGNTIYF. CDR3 in DNA: TGTGCCAGCAGCCCCCCGGGGGCTGGAAACACCATATATTTT. Complete variable domain (other parts from reference TRBV28 and TRBJ1-3): DVKVTQSSRYLVKRTGEKVFLECVQDMDHENMFWYRQDPGLGLRLIYFSYDVKMKEKGDIPEGYSVSREKKERFSLILESASTNQTSMYLCASSPPGAGNTIYFGEGSWLTVV.

The genes are TRBV5-1 and TRBJ2-1; the match to TRBD2 covers 9 bases. The ends lost 6 bases at V and 8 bases at J; junction bases unmatched: 12. Germline CDR1 and CDR2: SGHRS and YFSETQ. CDR3 length: 15 residues. The CDR3 here is CASTRDSGRGDEQFF. The CDR3 DNA follows: TGCGCCAGCACCCGCGATAGCGGGAGAGGCGATGAGCAGTTCTTC.

In this sample, this clonotype turned up many times. CDR3 bases: TGTGCCAGCATCTTGACGACAGGCAGCCGCTATGGCTACACCTTC. Amino acids: CASILTTGSRYGYTF. This chain connects TRBV6-2 or TRBV6-3 to TRBJ1-2, with a possible D match to TRBD1 (6 bases). The V end was cut by 7 bases, the J end by 4 bases, with 19 bases between. This CDR3 region has 15 residues. Germline V gene lookup returns CDR1 MNHEY and CDR2 SVGEGT.